This entry lists 16 T cell receptor beta chains sequenced from one sample in a study of T cell repertoires in cytomegalovirus infection. No cognate antigen is known for these TCRs. TCRdb re-called the reads through MiXCR, storing one row per CDR3 protein. The repertoire holds approximately 990,000 distinct CDR3 sequences, approximately 33% seen once, with roughly 13% in the top ten. The specimen comprised cultured CD8+ T cells from PBMCs, sampled from culture after CMV antigen stimulation. Source of these receptors: a human donor in good health (CMV status not recorded). Some clones in this sample may be carry-over from other donors' samples.

This sequence joins TRBV6-4 and TRBJ2-7; possible D gene TRBD2, 5 bases. Per germline, CDR1 MRHNA and CDR2 SNTAGT. With 7 bases removed from V and 6 bases from J, the gap between germline ends came to 10 bases. There are 11 residues in the CDR3. CDR3 region: CASNVAGEQYF. Here the CDR3 DNA reads TGTGCCAGCAATGTTGCGGGCGAGCAGTACTTC.

This clonotype was seen more than once but under ten times. The J gene is TRBJ2-5, the V gene TRBV6-5; 8 bases are shared with TRBD1. V shed 0 bases and J 4 bases; nucleotides not matched to a gene: 7. The CDR3 consists of 16 residues. Germline assignment: CDR1 MNHEY and CDR2 SVGAGI. For the CDR3, the DNA is TGTGCCAGCAGTTACTCACAGGGGGTAATCGGAGAGACCCAGTACTTC. Amino acid sequence: CASSYSQGVIGETQYF.

This clonotype has a handful of counts. V and J are TRBV5-1 and TRBJ1-2; 10 nucleotides line up with TRBD1. Germline V gene sequence: CDR1 SGHRS, CDR2 YFSETQ. Trimming cost V 3 bases and J 6 bases; bases outside gene matches: 8. CDR3 length: 15 residues. CDR3 residues: CASSSGTGVSDGYTF. For the CDR3, the DNA is TGCGCCAGCAGCTCCGGGACAGGGGTATCGGATGGCTACACCTTC.

Here the CDR3 DNA reads TGTGCCATCAGTCCCGGGGGATACAATGAGCAGTTCTTC. As protein: CAISPGGYNEQFF. The gene calls are TRBV10-3 and TRBJ2-1; D may be TRBD2 (6 bases). V lost 5 bases, J lost 4 bases, and 9 bases lay in between. This CDR3 has 13 amino acids. From germline, CDR1 is ENHRY and CDR2 SYGVKD.

The sample holds a few counts of this clonotype. The chain is built from TRBV6-8 and TRBJ2-7; D is ambiguous. Trimming removed 6 bases from V and 2 bases from J, with 11 bases in between. The CDR3 totals 13 residues. Germline CDR1 MNHGY, CDR2 SAAAGT. CDR3 protein: CASRPDGAYEQYV. The DNA for the CDR3 is TGTGCCAGCAGGCCAGACGGCGCCTACGAGCAGTACGTC.

This clonotype occurred a few times. CDR3 in amino acids: CASGLVPGTGPYEQYF. CDR3 sequence (DNA): TGTGCTAGTGGTTTGGTACCCGGGACAGGCCCCTACGAGCAGTACTTC. The chain employs TRBV12-5 and TRBJ2-7; 8 positions match TRBD1. In germline, CDR1 is LGHNT, CDR2 FRNRAP. Unmatched junction bases numbered 6, after V lost 0 bases and J lost 2 bases. CDR3 length equals 16 residues.

CDR3 sequence reads: CASNYDLGVMNTEAFF. CDR3 coding DNA: TGTGCCAGCAACTACGATCTTGGGGTGATGAACACTGAAGCTTTCTTT. The V call is TRBV7-3, the J call TRBJ1-1; no definite D call. The CDR3 contains 16 residues. The ends were cut back, 7 bases at V and 0 bases at J, with 18 bases in the middle. Germline assignment: CDR1 SGHTA and CDR2 FQGTGA.

The chain combines TRBV12-3 or TRBV12-4 with TRBJ1-2; D ambiguous. V was shortened by 6 bases and J by 4 bases, with 15 bases between the two germline ends. The CDR3 loop spans 14 amino acids. The CDR3 DNA reads TGTGCCAGCAGCCCCAGGACCTATGGCTATGGCTACACCTTC. Translated: CASSPRTYGYGYTF.

As concerns this clonotype: It may be a read error: a sequence one base away is much more abundant. The chain joins TRBV12-3 or TRBV12-4 to TRBJ2-7; TRBD1 might be the D (6 bases). This CDR3 is 12 amino acids long. The CDR3 DNA is TGTGTCAGCAGTCGGACAGCCTACGAGCAGTACTTC. It translates to CVSSRTAYEQYF.

This sequence joins TRBV5-1 and TRBJ2-7; 8 bases match TRBD1. Germline V gene lookup returns CDR1 SGHRS and CDR2 YFSETQ. V was pared by 2 bases and J by 5 bases, with 9 bases of the junction left unmatched. CDR3 length: 15 residues. CDR3 sequence reads: CASSFGQGSSHEQYV. The CDR3 DNA sequence: TGCGCCAGCAGCTTCGGACAGGGTAGTAGTCACGAGCAGTACGTC.

The rearrangement links TRBV7-6 to TRBJ2-5; 8 bases fit TRBD2. After removal of 5 bases from V and 4 bases from J, the junction contained 9 bases not matched to a gene. The germline CDR1 and CDR2 sequences are SGHVS and FNYEAQ. The CDR3 contains 15 residues. The CDR3 spells CASSPGGGGLETQYF. The CDR3 nucleotides are TGTGCCAGCAGCCCAGGCGGCGGGGGGTTAGAGACCCAGTACTTC.

This clonotype was counted between two and nine times. The chain uses TRBV12-3 or TRBV12-4 and TRBJ2-3; D call uncertain. This CDR3 has 14 amino acids. Trimming took off 4 bases at V and 2 bases at J, with 10 bases between the two ends. Here the CDR3 reads CASSSRAFTDTQYF. The CDR3, as DNA: TGTGCCAGCAGTTCTCGGGCCTTCACAGATACGCAGTATTTT.

The gene calls are TRBV4-3 and TRBJ1-4, with D uncertain. Trimming removed 2 bases from V and 5 bases from J, with 3 bases in between. CDR3 length: 12 amino acids. Germline loops: CDR1 LGHNA, CDR2 YSLEER. The CDR3 protein is CASSQLNEKLFF. The CDR3 nucleotides are TGCGCCAGCAGCCAATTGAATGAAAAACTGTTTTTT.

This clonotype was observed many times. CDR3 residues: CASSAPADSGNTIYF. The CDR3 bases are TGTGCCAGCAGCGCACCGGCCGACTCTGGAAACACCATATATTTT. This chain connects TRBV7-9 to TRBJ1-3; no definite D call. The CDR3 extends over 15 amino acids. Germline values: CDR1 SEHNR, CDR2 FQNEAQ (reference sequence). V was pared by 5 bases and J by 0 bases, with 11 bases between. Drawing the rest from reference TRBV7-9 and TRBJ1-3, the complete variable domain is DTGVSQNPRHKITKRGQNVTFRCDPISEHNRLYWYRQTLGQGPEFLTYFQNEAQLEKSRLLSDRFSAERPKGSFSTLEIQRTEQGDSAMYLCASSAPADSGNTIYFGEGSWLTVV.

This chain uses TRBV12-3 or TRBV12-4 with TRBJ2-7, with D unclear. The CDR3 is made up of 13 amino acids. The V end was cut by 4 bases, the J end by 0 bases, with 7 bases between. This CDR3 reads CASSWKDSYEQYF. The CDR3, as DNA: TGTGCCAGCAGTTGGAAGGACTCCTACGAGCAGTACTTC.

V is TRBV2 and J is TRBJ2-2; D is unresolved. The CDR3 has 12 residues. V was clipped by 6 bases and J by 4 bases, with 6 bases between them. Germline-derived CDR1 and CDR2 are SNHLY and FYNNEI. As DNA, the CDR3 is TGTGCCAGCAGGCATATCACCGGGGAGCTGTTTTTT. This encodes CASRHITGELFF.